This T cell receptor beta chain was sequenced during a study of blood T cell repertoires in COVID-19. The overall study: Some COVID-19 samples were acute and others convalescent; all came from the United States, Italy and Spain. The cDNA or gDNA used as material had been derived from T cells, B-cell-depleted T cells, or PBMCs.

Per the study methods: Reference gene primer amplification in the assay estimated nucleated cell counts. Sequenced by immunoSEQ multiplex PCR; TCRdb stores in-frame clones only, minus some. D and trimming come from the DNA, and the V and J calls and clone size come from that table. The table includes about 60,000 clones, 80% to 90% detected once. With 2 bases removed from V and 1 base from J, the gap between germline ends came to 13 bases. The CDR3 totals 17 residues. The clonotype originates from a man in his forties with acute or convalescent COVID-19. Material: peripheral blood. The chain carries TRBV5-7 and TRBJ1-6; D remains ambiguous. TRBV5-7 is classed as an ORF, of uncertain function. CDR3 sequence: CASSFRPFRSYNSPLHF. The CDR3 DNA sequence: TGTGCCAGCAGCTTCAGACCGTTCAGGTCCTATAATTCACCCCTCCACTTT.